Below, 21 T cell receptor beta chains from the same sample are listed, as sequenced in a study of T cell repertoires in cytomegalovirus infection (dated by TCRdb to between 2019 and 2020). The treatment or condition label on this specimen signifies: in vitro stimulation with specific CMV peptide epitopes to enrich CMV-specific T cells. What these receptors recognize is not known. Sequenced on an Illumina HiSeq 1500. Starting from the raw public reads, TCRdb applied fastp trimming at Q25, assembled clones with MiXCR and retained in-frame beta chains. Rows are combined by CDR3 protein, so each entry shows the most common genes and DNA. This sample lists more than 75,000 distinct CDR3 sequences; approximately 30% were detected once. The ten largest clonotypes hold about three quarters of the sample. The source was CD8+ T cells from cultured PBMCs, collected from culture after CMV antigen stimulation. The receptors come from a human donor in good health (CMV status not recorded). Some clones in this sample may be carry-over from other donors' samples.

The J gene is TRBJ2-1, the V gene TRBV29-1, with D possibly TRBD1 on 6 matching bases. The V gene lost 3 bases and the J gene lost 9 bases, with 12 bases spanning the gap. Per the germline V gene, CDR1 is SQVTM and CDR2 is ANQGSEA. The CDR3 has 12 residues. CDR3 residues: CSVDIGGIEQFF. The DNA of the CDR3 is TGCAGCGTTGATATTGGGGGCATTGAGCAGTTCTTC.

The V call is TRBV4-1, the J call TRBJ2-1; 8 nucleotides match TRBD2. V gave up 0 bases and J gave up 10 bases; unmatched junction bases: 5. The CDR3 is 14 residues long. The germline V gene encodes CDR1 MGHRA and CDR2 YSYEKL. The CDR3 nucleotides are TGCGCCAGCAGCCAAGAGCGGGGGGTGGGCGAGCAGTTCTTC. This encodes CASSQERGVGEQFF.

This chain connects TRBV28 to TRBJ1-4; possible D gene TRBD1, 6 bases. This CDR3 contains 19 residues. Germline CDR1 is MDHEN and CDR2 is SYDVKM. V was clipped by 5 bases and J by 0 bases, with 22 bases between them. The CDR3 coding sequence is TGTGCCAGCAGTACGCCGACAGGTCCTTGGGGAGCAACTAATGAAAAACTGTTTTTT. Translating gives CASSTPTGPWGATNEKLFF.

The J gene is TRBJ2-5, the V gene TRBV9, with D possibly matching TRBD2 (5 bases). Germline CDR1 reads SGDLS; CDR2 reads YYNGEE. This CDR3 contains 14 residues. With 0 bases removed from V and 4 bases from J, the gap between germline ends came to 10 bases. For the CDR3, the DNA is TGTGCCAGCAGCGTAGACGGGATTTCAGAGACCCAGTACTTC. It encodes CASSVDGISETQYF.

This clonotype was recorded a few times. J is TRBJ2-1 and V is TRBV6-5; no definite D call. The CDR3 runs to 16 residues. The ends were cut back, 0 bases at V and 0 bases at J, with 9 bases in the middle. From germline, CDR1 is MNHEY and CDR2 SVGAGI. Written as DNA, the CDR3 is TGTGCCAGCAGTTACTCGTGGTCGAGCTCCTACAATGAGCAGTTCTTC. Translation gives CASSYSWSSSYNEQFF.

The chain links TRBV7-2 to TRBJ2-3; D unclear. The CDR3 has 14 residues. V dropped 1 base and J dropped 5 bases, with 10 bases sitting between them. Germline loops: CDR1 SGHTA, CDR2 FQGNSA. In nucleotides, the CDR3 is TGTGCCAGCAGCTTAGATGGTGTTTTAGATACGCAGTATTTT. It yields the protein CASSLDGVLDTQYF.

This clonotype was picked up many times. V gene TRBV27 combines with J gene TRBJ1-5, with no clear D. The CDR3 consists of 13 residues. Germline V gene sequence: CDR1 MNHEY, CDR2 SMNVEV (reference sequence). V was trimmed by 6 bases and J by 4 bases, leaving 10 bases between them. Here the CDR3 reads CASSLGHNQPQHF. The DNA for the CDR3 is TGTGCCAGCAGCCTTGGGCATAATCAGCCCCAGCATTTT.

The gene calls are TRBV12-3 or TRBV12-4 and TRBJ2-7; 10 nucleotides line up with TRBD1. Trimming cost V 5 bases and J 2 bases; bases outside gene matches: 6. The CDR3 spans 15 residues. In nucleotides, the CDR3 is TGTGCCAGCAGTCCCGGGACAGGGGTTCCCTACGAGCAGTACTTC. Its protein is CASSPGTGVPYEQYF.

This clonotype has ten or more counts. The rearrangement links TRBV7-2 to TRBJ2-4, with D uncertain. CDR1 and CDR2 from the germline V gene are SGHTA and FQGNSA. The CDR3 is 12 residues long. V was cut by 7 bases and J by 5 bases, with 9 bases left in between. In DNA form, the CDR3 reads TGTGCCAGCACTGGGTCCGAAAACATTCAGTACTTC. Amino acid sequence: CASTGSENIQYF.

The sample holds a few counts of this clonotype. The chain combines TRBV28 with TRBJ1-1; D is uncertain. Trimming removed 8 bases at V and 7 bases at J, with 17 bases between. This CDR3 has 13 residues. Germline-derived CDR1 and CDR2 are MDHEN and SYDVKM. In nucleotides, the CDR3 is TGTGCCAGCGCTCGGCCTGGCCTAGATGAAGCTTTCTTT. Translation gives CASARPGLDEAFF.

There are a few counts of this clonotype. The genes are TRBV19 and TRBJ2-1; 8 nucleotides agree with TRBD2. After removal of 3 bases from V and 3 bases from J, the junction contained 7 bases not matched to a gene. This CDR3 comprises 16 residues. CDR1 is LNHDA and CDR2 is SQIVND in the germline V gene (reference sequence). DNA for the CDR3: TGTGCCAGTAGTATTCCGGGACTAGACTTCTACAATGAGCAGTTCTTC. It yields the protein CASSIPGLDFYNEQFF.

This clonotype came up a few times. V and J are TRBV5-3 and TRBJ1-5; TRBD1 agrees at 7 bases. TRBV5-3 is an open reading frame, and its role is uncertain. Trimming at V came to 8 bases and at J to 4 bases, leaving 9 bases not matched to a gene. The CDR3 totals 14 residues. This CDR3 reads CASSDRDSNQPQHF. DNA of the CDR3: TGTGCCAGCAGCGATAGGGACAGTAATCAGCCCCAGCATTTT.

Only a few counts were recorded for this clonotype. The J gene is TRBJ2-1, the V gene TRBV7-9; 13 bases are shared with TRBD2. Germline CDR1 reads SEHNR; CDR2 reads FQNEAQ (reference sequence). This CDR3 is built from 19 residues. Germline trimming cut 4 bases from V and 0 bases from J; bases unmatched to any gene: 9. The CDR3 coding sequence is TGTGCCAGCAGCTCGACTAGCGGGGGGTCTTTCAGCTCCTACAATGAGCAGTTCTTC. Its translation is CASSSTSGGSFSSYNEQFF.

This clonotype was counted ten times or more. The chain uses TRBV2 and TRBJ1-4; 7 bases agree with TRBD1. This CDR3 comprises 15 residues. Looked up from germline, CDR1 is SNHLY and CDR2 is FYNNEI. V lost 2 bases and J lost 5; bases outside the gene matches: 5. CDR3 bases: TGTGCCAGCAGTGAAAGCAGGGACAGAAATGAAAAACTGTTTTTT. Its protein is CASSESRDRNEKLFF.

This rearrangement joins TRBV7-9 to TRBJ2-2, with a possible D match to TRBD1 (6 bases). V shed 7 bases and J shed 0 bases, with 12 bases lying between them. CDR1 is SEHNR, CDR2 FQNEAQ, per germline (reference sequence). This CDR3 region has 15 residues. For the CDR3, the DNA is TGTGCCAGCATCTCCGGGACAACGAACACCGGGGAGCTGTTTTTT. It encodes CASISGTTNTGELFF.

The genes are TRBV27 and TRBJ2-1, with D possibly matching TRBD1 (5 bases). V dropped 5 bases and J dropped 1 base, with 18 bases sitting between them. The length of the CDR3 is 17 residues. The germline V gene encodes CDR1 MNHEY and CDR2 SMNVEV (reference sequence). The CDR3 nucleotides are TGTGCCAGCAGTCCCAAGTACAGGCCGTTGTCCTACAATGAGCAGTTCTTC. Its translation is CASSPKYRPLSYNEQFF.

V is TRBV7-9 and J is TRBJ1-6; TRBD1 matches at 8 bases. CDR3 size: 14 residues. Germline V lookup: CDR1 SEHNR, CDR2 FQNEAQ (reference sequence). The J segment lost 10 bases and the V segment lost 8 bases, leaving 10 bases of the junction unmatched. The CDR3 is CASLGTGGRSPLHF. CDR3 sequence (DNA): TGTGCCAGCTTAGGGACAGGCGGACGGTCACCCCTCCACTTT.

This clonotype was seen more than once but under ten times. The rearrangement joins TRBV12-3 or TRBV12-4 to TRBJ1-6, with D tentatively TRBD1 (6 bases). The CDR3 has 15 amino acids. Trimming stripped 6 bases from V and 3 bases from J, with 12 bases between. The CDR3 spells CASRETGNYNSPLHF. The DNA of the CDR3 is TGTGCCAGCAGAGAAACAGGGAACTATAATTCACCCCTCCACTTT.

This clonotype was picked up a small number of times. The gene calls are TRBV20-1 and TRBJ2-1, with 7 bases that match TRBD1. Germline trimming cut 5 bases from V and 5 bases from J; bases unmatched to any gene: 9. Per the germline V gene, CDR1 is DFQATT and CDR2 is SNEGSKA (reference sequence). CDR3 length: 14 residues. Here the CDR3 reads CSADGQDTNNEQFF. CDR3 nucleotide sequence: TGCAGTGCTGACGGACAGGACACTAACAATGAGCAGTTCTTC.

This clonotype was seen at least ten times. This rearrangement joins TRBV7-8 to TRBJ2-1, with 9 bases aligning to TRBD2. Per germline, CDR1 SGHVS and CDR2 FQNEAQ. This CDR3 has 15 amino acids. J gave up 8 bases and V 1 base, and 6 bases lay outside the gene matches. Here the CDR3 reads CASSLGRGGPDEQFF. The CDR3, as DNA: TGTGCCAGCAGCTTAGGGCGGGGGGGCCCGGATGAGCAGTTCTTC. The entire variable domain, with the rest obtained from reference TRBV7-8 and TRBJ2-1, is as follows: GAGVSQSPRYKVAKRGQDVALRCDPISGHVSLFWYQQALGQGPEFLTYFQNEAQLDKSGLPSDRFFAERPEGSVSTLKIQRTQQEDSAVYLCASSLGRGGPDEQFFGPGTRLTVL.

This clonotype was counted a few times. J is TRBJ1-3 and V is TRBV6-6; no reliable D call. Trimming stripped 0 bases from V and 2 bases from J, with 11 bases between. There are 16 residues in the CDR3. Germline V gives CDR1 MNHNY, CDR2 SVGAGI (reference sequence). In DNA form, the CDR3 reads TGTGCCAGCAGTTACTCGAATATGGAAGCTGGAAACACCATATATTTT. As protein: CASSYSNMEAGNTIYF.